What follows describes a single T cell receptor (beta chain). CDR3 length: 18 residues. The germline CDR1 and CDR2 sequences are LNHDA and SQIVND (reference sequence). With 5 bases clipped from V and 5 bases from J, the junction kept 17 bases outside the gene matches. This record belongs to a study of blood T cell repertoires in COVID-19. In the authors' methods: Nucleated cell number was recorded as an estimate derived from reference gene primer amplification. TCRdb's copy holds only in-frame clones and misses some; the assay was immunoSEQ multiplex PCR. The DNA gave D and trimming, while V, J and clone size come from that table. Of around 55,000 clones listed, approximately 80% are singletons.

The clonotype comes from a human donor in a cohort sampled during active or convalescent COVID-19. The specimen was peripheral blood. The chain links TRBV19 to TRBJ1-2; TRBD1 agrees at 10 bases. The CDR3: CASSLSILTGGTAYGYTF. The CDR3 nucleotides read TGTGCCAGTAGTCTTTCGATCTTGACAGGGGGCACAGCGTATGGCTACACCTTC.